What follows is one T cell receptor beta chain and its context. This clone was seen only a few times. Its antigen is not yet known. Base qualities are not provided; no much larger clone lies one nucleotide away. The germline V gene (reference sequence) provides CDR1 GTSNPN and CDR2 SVGIG. V loses 4 bases, J loses 1 base, and the germline ends lie 7 bases apart. Inclusive of the bounding cysteine and phenylalanine, the CDR3 is 12 residues long. CDR3 DNA is the only sequence kept; it has 36 bases, read in frame from the first base. These data come from a study of cytomegalovirus exposure and HLA in healthy donors (dated by TCRdb to about 2017). For the wider study: According to an earlier analysis of 587 of the donors, about 179 million T cells yielded over 90 million unique TCR beta sequences and more than 250 Gb of sequence data. The study combined high-throughput TCR immunosequencing, statistical association of individual TCRs with disease status, and machine learning to predict cytomegalovirus infection status. The study profiled the T cell repertoires of hundreds of subjects by immunosequencing and related them to cytomegalovirus serostatus. The study aimed to test whether cataloging public T cell receptors could reveal signatures of past pathogen exposure. Typing coverage varied by locus: roughly 629-630 donors for A, B, C, DRB1 and DQB1; around 560 for DQA1; over 600 for DPA1; roughly 450 for DPB1. A later analysis re-analyzed previously published TCR beta repertoires from roughly 690 donors and added high-resolution HLA genotyping to study TCR occurrence patterns. Both class I and class II loci were covered by HLA typing, at four-digit resolution. The later analysis used no new phenotypic data to find candidate immune exposures, relying instead on TCR beta sequences and their occurrence across donors. A separate validation cohort of 90 to 150 different subjects was used in addition to the 666-subject first cohort. All discovery cohort repertoires had been generated using a single sequencing platform. Several DR-DQ haplotypes were handled as single units for association and clustering, since linkage in the cohort was strong. Among the approximately 400 genotyped donors, about 85% belonged to the genetic ancestry cluster associated with self-reported Caucasian donors. An early release covering 550 to 650 HLA-typed donors comprised 250 to 350 gigabases of sequencing data and tens of millions of unique TCR sequences. Donor age, sex, ethnicity and CMV serostatus were compiled together with the repertoire data. A later genetic analysis used genome-wide SNP genotypes for about three fifths of the 666 donors, treating that subset as a discovery cohort. On average, 235,054 unique TCR beta nucleotide sequences were sequenced per donor among 300 to 500 genotyped donors of the cohort, with roughly 18% of those sequences being non-productive. An earlier analysis of fewer than 750 of the donors used high-throughput TCR beta sequencing to judge whether each TCR beta V gene segment behaved as functional or pseudogenic.

In total, 500 to 700 healthy bone marrow donors made up the cohort. Cohort members were all nominally healthy when sampled, although unrecorded immune exposures were likely present. The donor tested CMV seropositive, placing the donor among the approximately 290 seropositive members of the cohort. A peripheral blood sample was provided by each donor, and peripheral blood mononuclear cells were used for TCR beta sequencing. The Qiagen DNeasy Blood Extraction Kit was used to extract genomic DNA from the blood cell samples. Broad study findings and their caveats: An earlier analysis of around 540 of the donors showed that most TCR beta V segments appeared in productive rearrangements either about 87% or about 30% of the time, which broadly matched IMGT annotations. A later genetic analysis reported fewer N-insertions in productive TCRs among donors in an Asian-associated ancestry cluster than the 666-donor mean. The classifier was reported to diagnose cytomegalovirus status with high specificity and sensitivity in both the original and validation cohorts. In a later analysis, several top co-occurrence clusters were reported to appear linked to parvovirus B19, influenza, CMV and Epstein-Barr virus. A further reported finding was that TCR beta sequences accurately predicted the HLA-A and HLA-B alleles for most subjects in the first cohort. Most CMV-associated TCR beta chains appeared to be HLA-restricted in a later analysis, and the HLA associations seemed to be driven largely by CMV exposure. In a later genetic analysis, a missense DCLRE1C variant was associated with V-gene and J-gene trimming of TCR beta chains, and the association was replicated in an independent cohort. Correlated functional status among segregating V segments might be attributable to linkage disequilibrium, but an unknown experimental factor could not be ruled out. When HLA alleles, especially DR and DQ, strongly co-occurred, TCR associations were difficult to assign to individual alleles. A group of highly shared sequence variants was considered likely to be a technical artifact of the sequencing pipeline. This cohort had only TCR beta chains sequenced, and the lack of alpha or paired-chain data limited which features could be detected. Some 15 rarely observed V segments, including chromosome 9 orphons, were excluded from the earlier analysis of about 600 of the donors because counts were too low. A total of about 180 TCR beta chains were listed by the study as associated with cytomegalovirus. In a later analysis, HLA-associated TCR beta chains were found to be more clonally expanded and to have lower generation probabilities than equally common non-associated chains. The authors suggested that the approach could potentially be generalized to other disease states and immunological phenotypes. Because HLA typing was unavailable for some donors at each locus, only the typed subset was used in association tests. In a later analysis, the rate of TCR association differed among HLA loci, with DRB1 alleles having the most associated TCRs and HLA-C alleles having the fewest. In vitro tests confirmed that three of the cytomegalovirus-associated TCR beta chains recognize cytomegalovirus antigens. Immune exposure information for the cohort was limited to CMV serostatus. A later analysis associated 16,951 TCR beta sequences with specific HLA alleles at a false discovery rate of 0.05. Some IMGT-functional V segments, including TRBV6-2 and TRBV6-3, could not be distinguished by the 87-base-pair reads and were therefore excluded. Across donors, most TCR sequences were observed very rarely, whereas some public TCRs were present in many individuals. Roughly uniform sequencing depth across donors was assumed in presence/absence analyses, although this assumption may not hold.

The library was prepared using the immunoSEQ multiplex PCR assay. For the multiplex PCR, a mixture combining 60 forward primers for TCR Vbeta segments and 13 reverse primers for TCR Jbeta segments was used. The CDR3 region of rearranged TCR beta genes was amplified from genomic DNA by a multiplex PCR assay. On the Illumina HiSeq System, the amplified TCR beta libraries were sequenced as 87-base-pair reads. In the paper's pipeline: In a later analysis, some 80 million unique TCR beta chains were counted across the approximately 670 repertoires, and around 10 million of these chains were shared by at least two donors. Raw reads were error-corrected and collapsed into unique sequences with a nearest-neighbor algorithm that merged closely related sequences to remove PCR and sequencing errors. To assign V, D and J gene segments, CDR3 sequences were aligned to IMGT reference sequences. Each retained sequence needed at least a six-nucleotide match to both a V gene segment and a J gene segment. Rearrangements were called productive when the CDR3 lacked stop codons and stayed in frame with V and J; all others were non-productive. CDR3 was defined by IMGT convention, running from the second conserved V-encoded cysteine to the conserved J-encoded phenylalanine. The earlier analysis of 587 of the donors excluded sequences that lacked an unambiguous match to a single V gene segment. In an earlier analysis of some 590 of the donors, a V segment was called functional when productive rearrangements were above 56.7%, and segregating when the standard deviation between donors exceeded 5%. A statistical classification framework was built for diagnosing cytomegalovirus status from the catalog of TCR beta chain sequences. V and J gene assignment, in a later analysis, came from comparing TCR nucleotide sequences with IMGT/GENE-DB human TR gene sequences. In a later analysis, CDR3 sequences and most-parsimonious VDJ recombination scenarios were assigned using the TCRdist pipeline. In a later analysis, every TCR beta chain was defined by the combination of its CDR3 amino acid sequence and its V-gene family, and reads without a unique V-gene family were dropped. A later analysis removed several hundred highly shared, low-generation-probability nucleotide sequences to deal with suspected cross-contamination and a sequencing artifact. In a later analysis, a clonal expansion index was calculated for each public chain from normalized within-repertoire ranks of inferred template counts. In a later analysis, generation probabilities were computed with a VDJ recombination model fitted to out-of-frame rearrangements, and the resulting probabilities were checked against IGoR. In a later analysis, hypergeometric tests were used to score TCR-TCR, TCR-HLA and TCR-CMV co-occurrence, with a repertoire-size bias correction applied to TCR pairs. To estimate false discovery rates, a later analysis permuted the HLA or CMV assignments 20 times. In a later analysis, co-occurring TCRs were grouped using DBSCAN, and TCRdist sequence similarity was added for clustering within HLA-allele-positive subsets. Co-occurrence clustering excluded repertoires with fewer than 30,000 or more than 120,000 public chains, plus five with anomalous nucleotide sharing. Entries here come from immuneACCESS through TCRdb and include only in-frame sequences with V and J called. Some clones fail to appear in such tables; in the studies checked, an unresolved V gene covers under half of the shortfall, and the cause of the remainder is unknown. The V and J calls and clone size were taken over from that table, and D and trimming were inferred from the DNA. In all, the sample holds about 180,000 clones, and 80% to 90% of those were seen once. The ten largest clonotypes hold roughly 4.9% of the sample.

This clonotype was sampled from a woman aged 18-29 years in good health and CMV-seropositive. The V and J segments used are TRBV30 and TRBJ1-1; a weak D assignment points to TRBD1 (5 bases agree). The material sequenced was PBMCs. The sequenced DNA is TGTGCCTGGAATGACAGGAACACTGAAGCTTTCTTT. Its translation is CAWNDRNTEAFF.